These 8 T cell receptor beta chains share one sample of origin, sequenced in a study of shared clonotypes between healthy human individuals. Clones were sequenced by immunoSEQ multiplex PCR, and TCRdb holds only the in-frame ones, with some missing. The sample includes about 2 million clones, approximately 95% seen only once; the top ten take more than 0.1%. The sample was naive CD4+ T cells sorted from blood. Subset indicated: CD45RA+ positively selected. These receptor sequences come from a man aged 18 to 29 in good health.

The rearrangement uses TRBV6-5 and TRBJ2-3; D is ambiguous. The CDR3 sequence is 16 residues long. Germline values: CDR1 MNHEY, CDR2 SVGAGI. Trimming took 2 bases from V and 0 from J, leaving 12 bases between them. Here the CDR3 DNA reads TGTGCCAGCAGTTACAGTCAGCCCCATAGCACAGATACGCAGTATTTT. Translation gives CASSYSQPHSTDTQYF.

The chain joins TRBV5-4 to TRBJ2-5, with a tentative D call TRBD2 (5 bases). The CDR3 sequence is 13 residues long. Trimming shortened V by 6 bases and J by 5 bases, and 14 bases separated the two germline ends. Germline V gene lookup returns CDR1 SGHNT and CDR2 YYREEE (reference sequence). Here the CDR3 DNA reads TGTGCCAGCACTCGAGGGTTGGGGGAGACCCAGTACTTC. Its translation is CASTRGLGETQYF.

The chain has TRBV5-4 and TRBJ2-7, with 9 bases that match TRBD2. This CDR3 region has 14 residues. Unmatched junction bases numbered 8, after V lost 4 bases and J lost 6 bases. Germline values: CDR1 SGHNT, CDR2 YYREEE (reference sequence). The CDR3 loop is CASSSGTSRPEQYF. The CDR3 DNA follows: TGTGCCAGCAGCAGCGGGACTAGCAGACCCGAGCAGTACTTC.

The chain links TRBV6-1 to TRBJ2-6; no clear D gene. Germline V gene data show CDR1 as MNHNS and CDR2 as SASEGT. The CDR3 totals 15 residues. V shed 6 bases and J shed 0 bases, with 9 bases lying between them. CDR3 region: CASRVESSGANVLTF. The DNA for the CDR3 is TGTGCCAGCAGAGTCGAGAGCTCTGGGGCCAACGTCCTGACTTTC.

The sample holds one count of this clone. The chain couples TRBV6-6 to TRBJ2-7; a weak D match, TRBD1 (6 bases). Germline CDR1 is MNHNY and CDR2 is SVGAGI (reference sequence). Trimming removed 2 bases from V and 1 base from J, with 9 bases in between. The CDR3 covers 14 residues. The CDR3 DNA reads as TGTGCCAGCAGTTACGGACAGCAATCCTACGAGCAGTACTTC. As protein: CASSYGQQSYEQYF.

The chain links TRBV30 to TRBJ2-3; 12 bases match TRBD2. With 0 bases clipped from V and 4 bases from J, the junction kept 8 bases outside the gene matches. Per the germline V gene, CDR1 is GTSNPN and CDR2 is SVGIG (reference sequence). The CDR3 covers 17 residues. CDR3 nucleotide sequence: TGTGCCTGGAGTGTACGAGGGCTAGCGGGAGGGCCAGATACGCAGTATTTT. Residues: CAWSVRGLAGGPDTQYF.

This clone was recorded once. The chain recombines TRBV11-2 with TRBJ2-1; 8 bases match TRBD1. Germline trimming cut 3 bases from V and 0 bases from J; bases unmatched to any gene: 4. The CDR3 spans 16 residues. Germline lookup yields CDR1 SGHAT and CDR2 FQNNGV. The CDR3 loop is CASSLAQGASYNEQFF. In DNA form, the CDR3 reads TGTGCCAGCAGCTTGGCCCAGGGGGCCTCCTACAATGAGCAGTTCTTC.

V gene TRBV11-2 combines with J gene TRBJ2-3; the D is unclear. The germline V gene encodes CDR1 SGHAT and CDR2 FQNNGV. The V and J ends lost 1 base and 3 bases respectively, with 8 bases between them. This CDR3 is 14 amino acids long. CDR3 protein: CASSLVEWTDTQYF. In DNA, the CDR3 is TGTGCCAGCAGCTTAGTAGAGTGGACAGATACGCAGTATTTT.